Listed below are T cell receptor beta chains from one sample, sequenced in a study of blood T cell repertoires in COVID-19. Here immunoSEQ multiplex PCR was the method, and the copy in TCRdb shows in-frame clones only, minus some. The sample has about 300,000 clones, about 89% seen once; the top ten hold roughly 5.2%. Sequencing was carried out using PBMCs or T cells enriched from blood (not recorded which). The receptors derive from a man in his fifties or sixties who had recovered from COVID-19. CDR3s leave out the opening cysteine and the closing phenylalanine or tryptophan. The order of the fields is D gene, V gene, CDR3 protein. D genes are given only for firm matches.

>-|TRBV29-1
SVGGDSRDSPLH
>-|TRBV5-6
ASSPRRGRNGYT
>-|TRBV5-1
ASSPTGNQETQY
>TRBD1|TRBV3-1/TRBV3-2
ASSQRGQGIYEQY
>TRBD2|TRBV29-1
SAAGGAGGDEQY
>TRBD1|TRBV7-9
ASSLGDGTGVGPGAEQY
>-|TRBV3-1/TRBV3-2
ASSQHREGNTEAF
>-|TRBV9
ASSVRLGQGIGYT
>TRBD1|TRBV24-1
ATRRTGGGTDTQY
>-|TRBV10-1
ASSESGRPYGYT
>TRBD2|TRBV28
ASTLSTGGFSEQY
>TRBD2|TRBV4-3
ASSQIVLAGAEQF
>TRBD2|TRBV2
ASSELGAGGETQY
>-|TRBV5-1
ASSLSGETSQPQH
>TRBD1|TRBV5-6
ASSLENRGKLF
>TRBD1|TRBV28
ASSNSGTVEAF
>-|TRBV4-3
ASSQKLRAHYGYT
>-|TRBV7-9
ASSLVSDTEAF
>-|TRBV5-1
ASSLLGPGEWSNEQF
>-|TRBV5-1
ASSVELNSPLH
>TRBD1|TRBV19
ASSKSTGAEQY
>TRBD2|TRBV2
ASNGLAGVRGEQF
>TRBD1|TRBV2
ASSLQGFGQETQY
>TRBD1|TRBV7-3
ASRNSRTGRGTEAF
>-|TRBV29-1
SAEQGFGEKLF
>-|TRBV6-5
ASSYSSEGWGEQF
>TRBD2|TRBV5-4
ASSLDGLGGEQF
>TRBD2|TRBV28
ASSLLPSGNNEQF
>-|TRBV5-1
ASHQSLGGGEKLF
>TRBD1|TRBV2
ASRTWTGGASSEAF
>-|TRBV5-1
ASSLTGENIQY
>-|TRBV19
ASSSWAPGRDYGYT
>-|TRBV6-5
ASSYSISYKNSPLH
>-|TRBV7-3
ASSPTDQETQY
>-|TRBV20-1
SASADDYSYT